This TCR beta chain was identified in a study of blood T cell repertoires in COVID-19. On the study more broadly: Whether acute or convalescent, the COVID-19 samples came from the United States, Italy and Spain. The analysed material was cDNA or gDNA that came from T cells, B-cell-depleted T cells, or PBMCs.

Per the authors' pipeline: By means of reference gene primer amplification, nucleated cell counts were estimated. Assay: immunoSEQ multiplex PCR; the TCRdb copy retains only in-frame clones and omits some. That table is the source of V, J and clone size, and D and trimming were worked out from the DNA. The repertoire consists of under 300,000 clones, with approximately 83% occurring once and the leading ten covering roughly 10%. Between the trimmed V and J ends, which lost 0 bases and 3 bases, there was a span of 11 bases. CDR1 and CDR2 (germline): MNHNS, SASEGT. This CDR3 spans 15 amino acids. Sequenced input: peripheral blood. This rearrangement joins TRBV6-1 to TRBJ1-1; D may be TRBD1 (6 bases). The receptor's source is a woman between 45 and 60 years old who had recovered from COVID-19. The CDR3 region is CASSEALSGDTEAFF. As DNA, the CDR3 is TGTGCCAGCAGTGAAGCGCTCTCAGGGGACACTGAAGCTTTCTTT.